The 5 T cell receptor beta chains given below trace back to one sample, sequenced in a study of CD8 T cells in Susac syndrome. With random hexamers, roughly 0.5 to 1 ug RNA was reverse transcribed. TCRdb passed the immunoSEQ multiplex PCR reads through MiXCR, listing each CDR3 protein once. There are 100,000 to 150,000 distinct CDR3 sequences in the sample; about 92% occur only once, and around 0.3% lies in the top ten. The specimen was CD8+ T cells from PBMCs. The receptors derive from a human donor with multiple sclerosis.

This clonotype was observed a handful of times. V usage is TRBV6-1 and J usage is TRBJ1-1; the D is unclear. The germline V gene has CDR1 MNHNS and CDR2 SASEGT. Trimming took 0 bases from V and 7 from J, leaving 9 bases between them. The CDR3 is 13 amino acids. The CDR3 spells CASSEALLYEAFF. In DNA form, the CDR3 reads TGTGCCAGCAGTGAAGCGCTGCTCTATGAAGCTTTCTTT.

The rearrangement uses TRBV14 and TRBJ2-1; 9 nucleotides agree with TRBD2. Germline loops: CDR1 SGHDN, CDR2 FVKESK. Losses at the gene ends were 2 bases for V and 8 bases for J; bases not matched to a gene: 7. The CDR3 spans 15 residues. For the CDR3, the DNA is TGTGCCAGCAGCCAACGGACTAGCGTTGTGTATGAGCAGTTCTTC. Encoded protein: CASSQRTSVVYEQFF.

The chain couples TRBV12-3 or TRBV12-4 to TRBJ2-7; 10 nucleotides agree with TRBD2. The CDR3 has 17 amino acids. The V segment lost 3 bases and the J segment 2 bases; nucleotides outside the gene matches: 10. CDR3 protein: CASSLIPKRGGAYEQYF. The CDR3, as DNA: TGTGCCAGCAGTTTGATACCGAAGCGGGGGGGAGCCTACGAGCAGTACTTC.

V is TRBV29-1 and J is TRBJ2-7, with D tentatively TRBD1 (6 bases). The CDR3 sequence is 13 residues long. Germline V CDR1 and CDR2: SQVTM, ANQGSEA. The ends were cut back, 7 bases at V and 0 bases at J, with 13 bases in the middle. The CDR3 nucleotides read TGCAGCGCCTCAGGGGCAACCTCCTACGAGCAGTACTTC. The encoded protein is CSASGATSYEQYF.

V and J are TRBV29-1 and TRBJ1-2, with 8 bases lining up with TRBD1. Germline loops: CDR1 SQVTM, CDR2 ANQGSEA. The junction had 5 bases not matched to a gene; V was cut back by 4 bases and J by 4 bases. The CDR3 loop spans 13 amino acids. In DNA, the CDR3 is TGCAGCGTTGCAGGGGGCGAGGGCTATGGCTACACCTTC. Translated: CSVAGGEGYGYTF.